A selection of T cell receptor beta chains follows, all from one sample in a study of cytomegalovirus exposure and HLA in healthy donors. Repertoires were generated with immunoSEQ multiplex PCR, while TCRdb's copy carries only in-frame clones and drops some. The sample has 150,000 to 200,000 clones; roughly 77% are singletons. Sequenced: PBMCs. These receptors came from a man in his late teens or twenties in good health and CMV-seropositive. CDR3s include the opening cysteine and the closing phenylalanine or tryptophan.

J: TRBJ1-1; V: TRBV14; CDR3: CASSHKVDAGTANTEAFF
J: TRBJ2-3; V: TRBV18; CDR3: CASSPFFGTSEDTQYF
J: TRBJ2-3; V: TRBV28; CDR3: CASSLGLAYTDTQYF
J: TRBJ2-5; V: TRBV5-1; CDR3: CASSSLQGAQETQYF
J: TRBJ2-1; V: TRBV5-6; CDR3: CASSSAGRDEQFF
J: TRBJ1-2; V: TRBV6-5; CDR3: CASTDGGSGDYGYTF
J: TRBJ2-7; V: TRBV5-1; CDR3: CASSLSWRETSYEQYF
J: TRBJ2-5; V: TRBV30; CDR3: CAWSWRDGETQYF
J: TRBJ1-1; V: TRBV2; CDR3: CASSLIRGNTEAFF
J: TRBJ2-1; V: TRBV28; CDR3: CASSLKAGVRNEQFF
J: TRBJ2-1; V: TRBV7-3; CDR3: CASSVSSEGYNEQFF
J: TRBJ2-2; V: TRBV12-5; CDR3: CASGLAKQGARPGELFF
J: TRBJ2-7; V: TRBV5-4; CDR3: CASSFGGFYEQYF
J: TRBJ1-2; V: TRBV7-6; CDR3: CASSLRGQGDGYTF
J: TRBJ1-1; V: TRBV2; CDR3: CASTQGQVNTEAFF
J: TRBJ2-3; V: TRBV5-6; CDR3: CASSLLAGWNTDTQYF
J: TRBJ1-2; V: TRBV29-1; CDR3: CSVRRLGSYGYTF
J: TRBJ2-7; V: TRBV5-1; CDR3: CASSSTSGTYEQYF
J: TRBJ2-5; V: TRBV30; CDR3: CAWSVIGGGLRETQYF
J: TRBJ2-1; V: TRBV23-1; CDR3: CASGNRVLSYNEQFF
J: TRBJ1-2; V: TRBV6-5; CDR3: CVVCGGSPHGYTF
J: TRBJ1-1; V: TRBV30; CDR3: CAWSGRDSQAFF
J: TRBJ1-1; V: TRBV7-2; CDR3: CASSKAGTANTEAFF
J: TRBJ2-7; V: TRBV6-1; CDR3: CASSDGRVAEQYF
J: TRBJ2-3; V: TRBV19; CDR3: CASSIYPGGSTDTQYF
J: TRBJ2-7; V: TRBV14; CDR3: CASSQPKLAGLLRNEQYF
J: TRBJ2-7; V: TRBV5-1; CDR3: CASSLIYRDMERLNYEQYF
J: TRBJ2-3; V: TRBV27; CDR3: CASSLSKRLAGATDTQYF
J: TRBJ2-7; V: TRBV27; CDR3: CASGRYGGGSYEQYF
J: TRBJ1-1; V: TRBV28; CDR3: CASSQWADRTGDHTEAFF
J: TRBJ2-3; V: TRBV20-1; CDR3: CSAEGADTQYF
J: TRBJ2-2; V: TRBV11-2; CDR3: CASSLVGQGAKDGELFF
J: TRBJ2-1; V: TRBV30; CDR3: CAWVRRGGREQFF
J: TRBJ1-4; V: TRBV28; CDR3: CASSLLTGGDEKLFF
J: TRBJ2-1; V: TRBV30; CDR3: CASEGLAGLGRDNEQFF
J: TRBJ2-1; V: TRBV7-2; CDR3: CASSLGSGSVYEQFF
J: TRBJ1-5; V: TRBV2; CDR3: CASRGPVSNQPQHF